One T cell receptor beta chain is described in this entry. The antigen is undetermined. The CDR3 is made up of 19 amino acids. The sample originates from a study of T cell responses to AZD1222 COVID-19 vaccine. Study-wide points: Regions 160-218 and 743-854 dominated among vaccine-associated CD4 TCRs spanning spike. It should be noted that donors were predominantly white British and more often female, and clonal diversity was possibly underestimated.

The protocol was immunoSEQ multiplex PCR, while the TCRdb copy is restricted to in-frame clones and leaves out a portion. Here the sample spans over 75,000 clones, approximately 89% being singletons. Sequencing was performed on peripheral blood, taken on day 0 of AZD1222 vaccination. The V and J genes are TRBV21-1 and TRBJ2-1. TRBV21-1 is described as a pseudogene. The clonotype was recovered from an adult in good health. CDR3 sequence reads: CASSLGFAEDNSSYNEQFF. The CDR3 nucleotides are TGTGCCAGCAGCCTCGGCTTCGCGGAAGACAATAGCTCCTACAATGAGCAGTTCTTC.